Included here is one T cell receptor (beta chain) sequence, with context. Expressed TCRB transcripts were sequenced because the isolated RNA had all been reverse transcribed beforehand. Assay: immunoSEQ multiplex PCR; the TCRdb copy retains only in-frame clones and omits some. This table has hundreds of thousands of clones, about 32% appearing once. The CDR3 runs 16 residues. Trimming removed 6 bases from V and 1 base from J; junction bases left unmatched: 11. Germline loops: CDR1 ENHRY, CDR2 SYGVKD. These data come from a study of beta chain features in type 1 diabetes. The chain employs TRBV10-3 and TRBJ2-5, with 7 bases fitting TRBD1. The sequencing sample was made of naive CD4+ T cells from blood. The receptor was derived from a man younger than 35 in good health. The CDR3 coding sequence is TGTGCCATCAGGCCAACAGGGGAGAAGGGCCAAGAGACCCAGTACTTC. This codes for CAIRPTGEKGQETQYF.